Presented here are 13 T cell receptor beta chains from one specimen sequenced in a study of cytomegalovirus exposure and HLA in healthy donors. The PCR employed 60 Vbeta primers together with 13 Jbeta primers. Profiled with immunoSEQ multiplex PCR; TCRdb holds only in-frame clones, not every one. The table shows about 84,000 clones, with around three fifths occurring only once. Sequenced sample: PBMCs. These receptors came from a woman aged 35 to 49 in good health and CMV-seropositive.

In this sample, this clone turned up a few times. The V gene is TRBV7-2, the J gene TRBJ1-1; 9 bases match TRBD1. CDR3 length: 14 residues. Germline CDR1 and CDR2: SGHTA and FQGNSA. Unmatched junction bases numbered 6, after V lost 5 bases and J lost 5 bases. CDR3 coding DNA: TGTGCCAGCAGCACACAGGGGGCGGGAACTGAAGCTTTCTTT. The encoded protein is CASSTQGAGTEAFF.

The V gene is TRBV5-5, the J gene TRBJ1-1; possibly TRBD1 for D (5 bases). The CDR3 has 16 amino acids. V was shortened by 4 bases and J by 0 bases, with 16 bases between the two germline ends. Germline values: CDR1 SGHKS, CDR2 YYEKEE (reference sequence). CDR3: CASSGGGGQLNTEAFF. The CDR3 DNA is TGTGCCAGCAGCGGGGGGGGTGGGCAGCTGAACACTGAAGCTTTCTTT.

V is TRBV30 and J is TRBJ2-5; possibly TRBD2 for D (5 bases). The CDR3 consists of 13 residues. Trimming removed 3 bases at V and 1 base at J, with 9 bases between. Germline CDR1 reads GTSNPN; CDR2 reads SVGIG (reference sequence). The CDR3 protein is CAWRGAVQETQYF. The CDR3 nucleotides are TGTGCCTGGAGAGGAGCGGTCCAAGAGACCCAGTACTTC.

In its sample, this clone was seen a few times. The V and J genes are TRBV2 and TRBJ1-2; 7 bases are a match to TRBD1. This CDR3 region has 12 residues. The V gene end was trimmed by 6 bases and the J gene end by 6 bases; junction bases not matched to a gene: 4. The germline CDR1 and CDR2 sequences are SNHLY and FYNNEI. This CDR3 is CASSYTGDGYTF. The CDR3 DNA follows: TGTGCCAGCAGCTATACAGGGGATGGCTACACCTTC. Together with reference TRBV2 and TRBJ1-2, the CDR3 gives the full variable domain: EPEVTQTPSHQVTQMGQEVILRCVPISNHLYFYWYRQILGQKVEFLVSFYNNEISEKSEIFDDQFSVERPDGSNFTLKIRSTKLEDSAMYFCASSYTGDGYTFGSGTRLTVV.

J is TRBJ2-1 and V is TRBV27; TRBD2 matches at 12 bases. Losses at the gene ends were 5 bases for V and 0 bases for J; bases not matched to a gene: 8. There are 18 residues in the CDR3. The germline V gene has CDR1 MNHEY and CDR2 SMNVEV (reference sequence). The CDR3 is CASSPRTSGVFSYNEQFF. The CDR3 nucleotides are TGTGCCAGCAGTCCACGGACTAGCGGGGTCTTCTCCTACAATGAGCAGTTCTTC.

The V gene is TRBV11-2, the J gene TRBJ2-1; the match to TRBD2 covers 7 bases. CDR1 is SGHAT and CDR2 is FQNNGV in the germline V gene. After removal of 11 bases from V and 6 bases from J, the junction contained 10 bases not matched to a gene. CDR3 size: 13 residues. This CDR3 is CAGTGLTSNEQFF. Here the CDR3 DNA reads TGTGCCGGTACGGGACTAACAAGCAATGAGCAGTTCTTC.

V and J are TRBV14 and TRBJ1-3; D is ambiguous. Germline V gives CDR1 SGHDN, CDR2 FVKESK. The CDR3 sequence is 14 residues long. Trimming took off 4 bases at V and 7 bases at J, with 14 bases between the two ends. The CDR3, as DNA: TGTGCCAGCAGCCCGGTCCAGTTTAGCAACACCATATATTTT. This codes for CASSPVQFSNTIYF.

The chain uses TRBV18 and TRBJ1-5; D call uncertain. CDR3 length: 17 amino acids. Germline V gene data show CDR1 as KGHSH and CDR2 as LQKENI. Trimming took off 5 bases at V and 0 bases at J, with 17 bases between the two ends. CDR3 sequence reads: CASSTSGGGYSNQPQHF. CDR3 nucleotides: TGTGCCAGCTCAACCTCCGGAGGTGGTTATAGCAATCAGCCCCAGCATTTT.

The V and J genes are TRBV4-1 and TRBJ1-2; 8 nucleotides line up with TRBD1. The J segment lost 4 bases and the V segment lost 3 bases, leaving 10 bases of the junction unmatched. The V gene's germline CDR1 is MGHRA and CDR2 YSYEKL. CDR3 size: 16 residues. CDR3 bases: TGCGCCAGCAGCCAGGTCTCCCAGGGGGCAGGCTATGGCTACACCTTC. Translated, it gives CASSQVSQGAGYGYTF.

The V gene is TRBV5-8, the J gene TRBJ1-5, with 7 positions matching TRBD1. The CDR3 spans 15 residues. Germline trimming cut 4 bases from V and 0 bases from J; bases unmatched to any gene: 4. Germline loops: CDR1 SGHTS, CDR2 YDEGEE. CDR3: CASSRTGDSNQPQHF. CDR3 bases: TGTGCCAGCAGCCGAACAGGGGATAGCAATCAGCCCCAGCATTTT.

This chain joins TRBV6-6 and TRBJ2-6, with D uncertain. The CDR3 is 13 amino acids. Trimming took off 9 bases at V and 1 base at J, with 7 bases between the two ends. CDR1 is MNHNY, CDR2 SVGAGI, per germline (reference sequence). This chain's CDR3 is CASHQSGANVLTF. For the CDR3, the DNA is TGTGCCAGTCACCAGTCTGGGGCCAACGTCCTGACTTTC.

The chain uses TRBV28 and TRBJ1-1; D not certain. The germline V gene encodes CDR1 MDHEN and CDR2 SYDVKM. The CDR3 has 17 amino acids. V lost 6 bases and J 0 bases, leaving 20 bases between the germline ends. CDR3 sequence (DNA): TGTGCCAGCAGCCCTACCGGTCCGAAGCTTATGAACACTGAAGCTTTCTTT. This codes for CASSPTGPKLMNTEAFF.

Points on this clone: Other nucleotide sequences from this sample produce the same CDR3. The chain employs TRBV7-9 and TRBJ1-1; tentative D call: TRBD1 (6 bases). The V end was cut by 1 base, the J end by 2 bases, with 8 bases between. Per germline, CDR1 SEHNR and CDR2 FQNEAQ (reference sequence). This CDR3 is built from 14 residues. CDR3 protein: CASSLGTANTEAFF. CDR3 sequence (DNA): TGTGCCAGCAGCTTAGGGACAGCTAACACTGAAGCTTTCTTT.